Below are 19 T cell receptor beta chains sequenced from a single sample in a study of blood T cell repertoires in COVID-19. The data were produced by immunoSEQ multiplex PCR, yet TCRdb's version contains in-frame clones alone and is incomplete. Of around 40,000 clones in the sample, approximately 91% were seen once. Sequenced sample: peripheral blood. The receptors were gathered from a human donor in a cohort sampled during active COVID-19.

The J gene is TRBJ1-2, the V gene TRBV4-2, with 7 bases fitting TRBD1. The germline V gene encodes CDR1 LGHNA and CDR2 YNFKEQ. This CDR3 contains 14 residues. V shed 4 bases, J shed 3 bases, and the junction held 5 bases outside the gene matches. This CDR3 is CASSRDRADYGYTF. The CDR3 DNA is TGTGCCAGCAGCCGCGACAGGGCTGACTATGGCTACACCTTC.

The rearrangement uses TRBV6-2 or TRBV6-3 and TRBJ1-1; 10 nucleotides agree with TRBD1. The length of the CDR3 is 12 residues. Germline CDR1 is MNHEY and CDR2 is SVGEGT. Trimming removed 4 bases from V and 11 bases from J; junction bases left unmatched: 4. The CDR3 nucleotides read TGTGCCAGCAGTTTTTCGGACAGGGGGGCTTTCTTT. Translation: CASSFSDRGAFF.

V and J are TRBV5-5 and TRBJ2-3; 7 positions agree with TRBD1. CDR3 length equals 15 residues. Germline CDR1 SGHKS, CDR2 YYEKEE (reference sequence). V lost 4 bases, J lost 6 bases, and 11 bases stayed unmatched. Written as DNA, the CDR3 is TGTGCCAGCAGCAGGGGACAGTCCCAGGGGGATACGCAGTATTTT. Residues: CASSRGQSQGDTQYF.

This clone was picked up one time. CDR3 in amino acids: CASSPTIGGLNNQPQHF. The DNA of the CDR3 is TGTGCCAGCAGCCCCACCATTGGGGGACTCAACAATCAGCCCCAGCATTTT. The V call is TRBV6-2 or TRBV6-3, the J call TRBJ1-5, with TRBD1 as a possible D gene (5 bases). This CDR3 region has 17 residues. V gave up 6 bases and J gave up 3 bases, with 21 bases separating them. Germline assignment: CDR1 MNHEY and CDR2 SVGEGT.

V is TRBV7-8 and J is TRBJ1-1; 8 bases are shared with TRBD1. This CDR3 is built from 14 residues. After removal of 2 bases from V and 7 bases from J, the junction contained 6 bases not matched to a gene. The germline CDR1 and CDR2 sequences are SGHVS and FQNEAQ. The CDR3 sequence is CASSLRTGRDEAFF. The CDR3 bases are TGTGCCAGCAGCTTAAGGACAGGGCGAGATGAAGCTTTCTTT.

This chain connects TRBV7-2 to TRBJ2-7; D may be TRBD1 (6 bases). Germline V gene data show CDR1 as SGHTA and CDR2 as FQGNSA. V lost 3 bases, J lost 6 bases, and 18 bases lay in between. The CDR3 loop spans 15 amino acids. The CDR3 DNA reads as TGTGCCAGCAGCTTTAGCAGACAGGCCCCCTTCGAGCAGTACTTC. Translating it yields CASSFSRQAPFEQYF.

The chain carries TRBV4-1 and TRBJ1-2; D unresolved. Germline V gives CDR1 MGHRA, CDR2 YSYEKL. The CDR3 consists of 16 residues. V lost 0 bases, J lost 3 bases, and 14 bases lay in between. The chain's CDR3 is CASSQDPKAKYYGYTF. CDR3 sequence (DNA): TGCGCCAGCAGCCAAGATCCTAAAGCGAAGTACTATGGCTACACCTTC.

J is TRBJ2-3 and V is TRBV6-5; unclear D gene. The germline V and J ends were trimmed by 7 bases and 3 bases, with 14 bases remaining between them. CDR3 size: 14 residues. Germline lookup yields CDR1 MNHEY and CDR2 SVGAGI. The CDR3 nucleotides read TGTGCCAGCATCAAAGTTATAGATACAGATACGCAGTATTTT. This sequence encodes CASIKVIDTDTQYF.

The chain is built from TRBV6-6 and TRBJ1-1, with a weak D call TRBD1 (5 bases). V lost 4 bases and J 0 bases, leaving 12 bases between the germline ends. CDR3 length: 15 amino acids. Germline V lookup: CDR1 MNHNY, CDR2 SVGAGI (reference sequence). CDR3 sequence (DNA): TGTGCCAGCAGTTTTCCGACAGAAATGAACACTGAAGCTTTCTTT. Translating gives CASSFPTEMNTEAFF.

This chain connects TRBV6-5 to TRBJ1-2; D may be TRBD1 (6 bases). Germline V lookup: CDR1 MNHEY, CDR2 SVGAGI. CDR3 size: 14 residues. The V and J ends lost 1 base and 4 bases respectively, with 10 bases between them. This CDR3 reads CASSYLQGPYGYTF. The CDR3, as DNA: TGTGCCAGCAGTTACTTACAGGGTCCCTATGGCTACACCTTC.

The CDR3 protein is CASSPGSSTNEKLFF. The CDR3, as DNA: TGTGCCAGCAGCCCGGGGTCCTCAACTAATGAAAAACTGTTTTTT. J is TRBJ1-4 and V is TRBV7-9, with no clear D. V was clipped by 5 bases and J by 0 bases, with 10 bases between them. The CDR3 extends over 15 amino acids. Germline V CDR1 and CDR2: SEHNR, FQNEAQ (reference sequence).

CDR3 sequence reads: CASSLDGSGTEAFF. DNA of the CDR3: TGTGCCAGCAGCTTAGATGGGTCAGGCACTGAAGCTTTCTTT. This chain connects TRBV11-2 to TRBJ1-1, with D hard to call. The CDR3 runs to 14 residues. The ends were cut back, 0 bases at V and 4 bases at J, with 9 bases in the middle. Germline CDR1 SGHAT, CDR2 FQNNGV.

This chain links TRBV4-1 with TRBJ2-7, with TRBD1 identical over 10 bases. The V gene end was trimmed by 6 bases and the J gene end by 3 bases; junction bases not matched to a gene: 14. CDR3 length equals 17 residues. Per the germline V gene, CDR1 is MGHRA and CDR2 is YSYEKL. This CDR3 is CASSPAAGTGDLYEQYF. The CDR3 DNA reads as TGCGCCAGCAGTCCTGCAGCCGGGACAGGGGACCTCTACGAGCAGTACTTC.

By share, this clone ranks as medium-sized. J is TRBJ2-7 and V is TRBV27; 9 positions agree with TRBD1. This CDR3 has 13 amino acids. Trimming cost V 5 bases and J 6 bases; bases outside gene matches: 5. Germline V gives CDR1 MNHEY, CDR2 SMNVEV (reference sequence). CDR3 bases: TGTGCCAGCAGTACCATGGACAGGGGCGAGCAGTACTTC. This codes for CASSTMDRGEQYF.

This rearrangement joins TRBV5-1 to TRBJ2-2, with D hard to call. Germline lookup yields CDR1 SGHRS and CDR2 YFSETQ. CDR3 length: 15 residues. Trimming removed 2 bases at V and 4 bases at J, with 12 bases between. The CDR3 DNA reads TGCGCCAGCAGCTTCGGGTCGTCAACCACCGGGGAGCTGTTTTTT. Translated, it gives CASSFGSSTTGELFF.

The CDR3 nucleotides are TGTGCCATTGGGGATCGGGGGACCCAGTACTTC. Protein sequence: CAIGDRGTQYF. This chain connects TRBV19 to TRBJ2-5, with D perhaps matching TRBD2 (5 bases). In germline, CDR1 is LNHDA, CDR2 SQIVND (reference sequence). Trimming stripped 10 bases from V and 7 bases from J, with 13 bases between. The CDR3 is 11 residues long.

The V call is TRBV30, the J call TRBJ2-5; 7 nucleotides agree with TRBD1. This CDR3 has 13 amino acids. The junction had 10 bases not matched to a gene; V was cut back by 8 bases and J by 4 bases. From germline, CDR1 is GTSNPN and CDR2 SVGIG (reference sequence). CDR3 DNA: TGTGCCACCGCCGAGGGGGCTGGAGAGACCCAGTACTTC. Translating gives CATAEGAGETQYF.

The V and J genes are TRBV6-6 and TRBJ1-1, with D uncertain. CDR1 is MNHNY, CDR2 SVGAGI, per germline (reference sequence). The CDR3 consists of 13 residues. Trimming took off 7 bases at V and 2 bases at J, with 11 bases between the two ends. CDR3: CASIEVLNTEAFF. In nucleotides, the CDR3 is TGTGCCAGCATAGAAGTGTTAAACACTGAAGCTTTCTTT.

The gene calls are TRBV30 and TRBJ1-2; D not certain. Germline loops: CDR1 GTSNPN, CDR2 SVGIG (reference sequence). The V end lost 4 bases, the J end lost 4 bases, and 16 bases lay between the germline ends. The CDR3 is 14 amino acids. The CDR3 DNA reads TGTGCCTGGAATGTCGGCTTTGGAGGCTATGGCTACACCTTC. Translating gives CAWNVGFGGYGYTF.